This TCR beta chain is drawn from a study of blood T cell repertoires in COVID-19. Study summary: The samples span acute and convalescent COVID-19 from the United States, Italy and Spain. Nucleic acid was either cDNA or gDNA, and it came from T cells, B-cell-depleted T cells, or PBMCs.

As handled by the study authors: Estimation of nucleated cell counts was performed using reference gene primer amplification. Here immunoSEQ multiplex PCR was the method, and the copy in TCRdb shows in-frame clones only, minus some. The DNA was the basis for D and trimming; V, J and clone size are from that table. Among about 240,000 clones listed, about 82% were seen once. Seattle-derived patients entered the study during active infection and were followed longitudinally. The CDR3 has 13 residues. Germline CDR1 SEHNR, CDR2 FQNEAQ (reference sequence). The V and J ends lost 0 bases and 6 bases, in that order; junction bases with no gene match: 1.

The sample taken for sequencing was peripheral blood. This TCR was recovered from a man aged 45-60 years with COVID-19, enrolled during active disease. The chain carries TRBV7-9 and TRBJ1-2, with 7 bases lining up with TRBD1. CDR3 sequence (DNA): TGTGCCAGCAGCTTAGCAGGGGGCGATGGCTACACCTTC. Residues: CASSLAGGDGYTF.